This T cell receptor beta chain was obtained from a study of T cell responses to AZD1222 COVID-19 vaccine. Only in-frame clones appear in the TCRdb table, and some are missing; sequencing was by immunoSEQ multiplex PCR. The sample has fewer than 150,000 clones; 80% to 95% are singletons. Germline V gives CDR1 MDHEN, CDR2 SYDVKM. This CDR3 has 15 amino acids. Trimming removed 6 bases from V and 0 bases from J; junction bases left unmatched: 7. The sequenced sample was peripheral blood, obtained on day 0 of AZD1222 vaccination. The chain couples TRBV28 to TRBJ2-7; 8 bases agree with TRBD1. The sequence was collected from an adult in good health. The CDR3 loop is CASSLGGTGSYEQYF. The DNA for the CDR3 is TGTGCCAGCAGCCTAGGGGGGACAGGCTCCTACGAGCAGTACTTC.